Below, one TCR beta chain is given with its context. What it binds is unknown. The source of the sample is a study of T-cell reconstitution after alpha-beta-depleted transplantation in children. The TCRbeta library incorporated unique molecular identifiers. TCRdb ran MiXCR on the PCR reads and lists one entry per CDR3 protein. The table shows about 980,000 distinct CDR3 sequences, with roughly 29% occurring only once. Regarding the study as a whole: Surviving recipient T cells and thymic progenitors produced the high day-60 TCRbeta diversity seen in some patients. Expanded graft clones numbering several hundred reportedly gave rise to alpha-beta T cells about two months after transplant. T-cell counts and diversity were attributed mostly to newly produced T cells one year after transplant.

Germline CDR1 reads LGHNA; CDR2 reads YNFKEQ. Trimming took off 0 bases at V and 7 bases at J, with 16 bases between the two ends. The CDR3 runs 16 residues. The receptor comes from a boy in the first two years of life who had a stem cell transplant for SCID, so the T cells may come from the graft donor. The source was PBMCs, mostly from graft donor cells, collected 360 days after TCRalphabeta/CD19-depleted stem cell transplant. The chain uses TRBV4-2 and TRBJ2-1, with D possibly being TRBD2 (7 bases). This chain's CDR3 is CASSQDSGGHVNEQFF. The CDR3 DNA reads TGTGCCAGCAGCCAAGATTCCGGGGGGCATGTGAATGAGCAGTTCTTC.